This entry concerns a single T cell receptor beta chain. Deep level was the assay's run setting. Only in-frame clones appear in the TCRdb table, and some are missing; sequencing was by immunoSEQ multiplex PCR. The sample consists of some 1 million clones, around 74% of them appearing once. The sample comes from a study of shared clonotypes between healthy human individuals. The CDR3 sequence is 12 residues long. V was cut by 7 bases and J by 9 bases, with 13 bases left in between. Looked up from germline, CDR1 is WNHNN and CDR2 is SYGVQD (reference sequence). The receptor was isolated from a young man in good health. This chain links TRBV10-1 with TRBJ2-1; D gene uncertain. Sequenced: memory CD4+ T cells sorted from blood. Subset in this sample: CD45RA-negative fraction. CDR3 in amino acids: CASINPRCEQFF. CDR3 nucleotide sequence: TGCGCCAGCATTAATCCGCGATGTGAGCAGTTCTTC.